The present T cell receptor beta chain was sequenced within a study of metastatic and nonmetastatic thyroid tumors. Across the whole study: The authors compared repertoires across blood and tumor or nodule tissue from malignant and benign thyroid patients. Findings and caveats of the study: As reported, TCR beta diversity in blood and tumor was significantly higher in malignant thyroid tumors than in benign nodules.

As processed by the authors: The study took CDR3 differences across clinicopathological groups and made a distant-metastasis classifier for papillary thyroid cancer from them. With MiXCR, TCRdb called clones anew from the PCR reads. These V and J calls are TCRdb output, not the study's own analysis. This sample has fewer than 6,500 clones, with 25% to 35% found just once. A note on this clone: The antigen is undetermined.

Trimming at V came to 1 base and at J to 4 bases, leaving 9 bases not matched to a gene. Germline V gene lookup returns CDR1 MRHNA and CDR2 SNTAGT. The CDR3 loop spans 17 amino acids. There were no patients who had received any treatment before thyroid surgery. The sequence was collected from a female donor with papillary thyroid cancer or a benign thyroid nodule (not recorded which). Some clones in this sample may be carry-over from other donors' samples. The J gene is TRBJ1-3, the V gene TRBV6-4; 8 bases fit TRBD1. Specimen: adjacent normal tissue. CDR3 coding DNA: TGTGCCAGCAGTGACTGCCCCCGACAGGGGCAAGGAAACACCATATATTTT. This codes for CASSDCPRQGQGNTIYF.